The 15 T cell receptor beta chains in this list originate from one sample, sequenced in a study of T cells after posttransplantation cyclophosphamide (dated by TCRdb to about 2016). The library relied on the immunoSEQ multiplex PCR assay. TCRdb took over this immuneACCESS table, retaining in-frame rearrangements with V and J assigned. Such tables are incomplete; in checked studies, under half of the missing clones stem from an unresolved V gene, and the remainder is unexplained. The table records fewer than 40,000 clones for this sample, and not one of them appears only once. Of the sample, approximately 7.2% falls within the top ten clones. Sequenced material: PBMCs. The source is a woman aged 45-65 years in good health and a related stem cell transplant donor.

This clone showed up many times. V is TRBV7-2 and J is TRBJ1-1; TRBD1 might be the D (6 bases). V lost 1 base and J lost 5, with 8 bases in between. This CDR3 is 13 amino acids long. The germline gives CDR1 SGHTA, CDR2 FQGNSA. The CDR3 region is CASSLEGGTEAFF. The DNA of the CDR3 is TGTGCCAGCAGCTTAGAGGGGGGGACTGAAGCTTTCTTT.

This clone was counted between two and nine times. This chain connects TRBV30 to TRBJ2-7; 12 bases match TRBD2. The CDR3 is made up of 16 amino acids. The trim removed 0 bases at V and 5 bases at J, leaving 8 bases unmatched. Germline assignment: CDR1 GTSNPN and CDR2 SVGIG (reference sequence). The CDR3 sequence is CAWSVLAGGLVHEQYF. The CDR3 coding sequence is TGTGCCTGGAGTGTACTAGCGGGAGGATTAGTCCACGAGCAGTACTTC.

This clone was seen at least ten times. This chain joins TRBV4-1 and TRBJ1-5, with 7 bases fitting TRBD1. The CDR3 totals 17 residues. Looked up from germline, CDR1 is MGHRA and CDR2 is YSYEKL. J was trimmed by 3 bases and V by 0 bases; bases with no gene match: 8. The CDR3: CASSQDTTGALNQPQHF. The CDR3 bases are TGCGCCAGCAGCCAAGATACAACAGGGGCCCTCAATCAGCCCCAGCATTTT.

DNA of the CDR3: TGTGCCAGCCTCACGCGGGAAGCCTACACCTTC. This codes for CASLTREAYTF. The chain has TRBV28 and TRBJ1-2; the D is unclear. The germline V gene has CDR1 MDHEN and CDR2 SYDVKM. Trimming left V 8 bases short and J 10 bases short, with 14 bases between. This CDR3 is 11 amino acids long.

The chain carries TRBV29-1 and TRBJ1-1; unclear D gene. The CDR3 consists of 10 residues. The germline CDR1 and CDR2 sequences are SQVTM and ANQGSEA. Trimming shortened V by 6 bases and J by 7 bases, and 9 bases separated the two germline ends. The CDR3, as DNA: TGCAGCGTAGTGTCGGGTGAAGCTTTCTTT. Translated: CSVVSGEAFF.

The CDR3 loop reads CSVEDQLAGMGNYGYTF. The CDR3 region has the DNA TGCAGCGTTGAAGATCAATTAGCAGGGATGGGGAACTATGGCTACACCTTC. The chain is built from TRBV29-1 and TRBJ1-2; TRBD1 is a possible D gene (5 bases). CDR1 SQVTM and CDR2 ANQGSEA come from the germline V gene. The CDR3 spans 17 residues. Trimming pared 0 bases from V and 2 bases from J, leaving 19 bases between.

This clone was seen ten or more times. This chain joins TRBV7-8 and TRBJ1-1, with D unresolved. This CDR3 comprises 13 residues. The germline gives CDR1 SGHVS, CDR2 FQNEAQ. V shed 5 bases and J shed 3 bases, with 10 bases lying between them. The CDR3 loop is CASSPGWDTEAFF. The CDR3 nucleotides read TGTGCCAGCAGCCCGGGGTGGGACACTGAAGCTTTCTTT. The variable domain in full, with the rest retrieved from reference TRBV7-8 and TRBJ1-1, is GAGVSQSPRYKVAKRGQDVALRCDPISGHVSLFWYQQALGQGPEFLTYFQNEAQLDKSGLPSDRFFAERPEGSVSTLKIQRTQQEDSAVYLCASSPGWDTEAFFGQGTRLTVV.

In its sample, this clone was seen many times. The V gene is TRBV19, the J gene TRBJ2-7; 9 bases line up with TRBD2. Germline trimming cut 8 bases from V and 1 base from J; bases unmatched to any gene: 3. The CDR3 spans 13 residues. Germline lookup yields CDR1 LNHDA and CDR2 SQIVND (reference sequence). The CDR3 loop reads CASALAGSYEQYF. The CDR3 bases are TGTGCCAGTGCCCTAGCGGGATCCTACGAGCAGTACTTC.

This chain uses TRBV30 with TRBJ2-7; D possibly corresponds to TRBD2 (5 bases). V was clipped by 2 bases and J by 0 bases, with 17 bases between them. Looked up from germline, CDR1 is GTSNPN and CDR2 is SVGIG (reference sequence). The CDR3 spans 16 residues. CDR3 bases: TGTGCCTGGAGTAGGCCGGACTCCCTGGGCTCCTACGAGCAGTACTTC. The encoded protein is CAWSRPDSLGSYEQYF.

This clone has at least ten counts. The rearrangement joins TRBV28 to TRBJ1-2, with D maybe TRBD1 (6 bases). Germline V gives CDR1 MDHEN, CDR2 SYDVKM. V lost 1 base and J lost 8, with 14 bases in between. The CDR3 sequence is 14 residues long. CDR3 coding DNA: TGTGCCAGCAGTTTATCGTTGGACAGACGGGGCTACACCTTC. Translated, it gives CASSLSLDRRGYTF.

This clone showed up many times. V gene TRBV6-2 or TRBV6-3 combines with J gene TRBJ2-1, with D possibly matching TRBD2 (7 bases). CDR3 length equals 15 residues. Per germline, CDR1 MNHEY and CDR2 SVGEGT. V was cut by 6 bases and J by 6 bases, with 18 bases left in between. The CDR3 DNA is TGTGCCAGCAGGACCTTTGGGGGGGCGTTCAATGAGCAGTTCTTC. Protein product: CASRTFGGAFNEQFF.

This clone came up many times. The CDR3 sequence is CASSQSPGTSGALAKNIQYF. The DNA of the CDR3 is TGCGCCAGCAGTCAATCTCCCGGGACTAGCGGAGCCCTAGCCAAAAACATTCAGTACTTC. This chain links TRBV23-1 with TRBJ2-4, with 11 bases that match TRBD2. TRBV23-1 is filed as an ORF, its function uncertain. The length of the CDR3 is 20 residues. The ends lost 0 bases at V and 0 bases at J; junction bases unmatched: 10.

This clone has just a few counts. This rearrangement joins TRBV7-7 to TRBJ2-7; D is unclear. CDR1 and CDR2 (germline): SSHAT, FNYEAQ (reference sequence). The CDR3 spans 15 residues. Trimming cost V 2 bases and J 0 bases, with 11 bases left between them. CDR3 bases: TGTGCCAGCAGCTTAAGCGCCTCGAGCTCCTACGAGCAGTACTTC. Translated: CASSLSASSSYEQYF.

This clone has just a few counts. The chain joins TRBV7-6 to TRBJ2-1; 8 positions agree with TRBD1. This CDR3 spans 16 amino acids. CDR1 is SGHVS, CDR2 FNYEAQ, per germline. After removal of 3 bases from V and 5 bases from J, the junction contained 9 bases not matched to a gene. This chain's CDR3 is CASSFRQGRRDNEQFF. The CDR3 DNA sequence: TGTGCCAGCAGCTTCCGACAGGGGAGAAGGGACAATGAGCAGTTCTTC.

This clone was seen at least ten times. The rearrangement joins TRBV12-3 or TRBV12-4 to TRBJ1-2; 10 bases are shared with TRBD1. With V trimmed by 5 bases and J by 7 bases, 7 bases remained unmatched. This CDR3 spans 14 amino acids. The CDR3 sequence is CASSGGQGTSGYTF. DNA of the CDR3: TGTGCCAGCAGTGGGGGACAGGGGACGAGTGGCTACACCTTC.